This TCR beta chain was obtained from a study of early T cells in non-severe SARS-CoV-2 infection. Study details: Sequencing of unsorted whole blood was done on bulk RNA, leaving chains unpaired.

V lost 0 bases to trimming and J lost 5 bases; unmatched junction nucleotides: 3. There are 17 residues in the CDR3. Unique molecular identifiers (one per individual cDNA molecule) were attached. MiXCR, applied by TCRdb to the 5' RACE reads, yields one record per CDR3 protein. Of around 57,000 distinct CDR3 sequences in the sample, 5.5% to 7.5% were seen once. This clonotype was recorded at least ten times. The sequence derives from an adult who was a healthcare worker with PCR-confirmed SARS-CoV-2 infection or an uninfected control (not recorded which). The chain recombines TRBV12-3 or TRBV12-4 with TRBJ2-1, with 14 positions matching TRBD2. Material: whole blood. DNA for the CDR3: TGTGCCAGCAGTTTAGCGAGGGGACTAGCGGGGGACAATGAGCAGTTCTTC. Protein sequence: CASSLARGLAGDNEQFF.